Reported below is one TCR beta chain. The antigen remains unidentified. The study ran its PCR with 60 Vbeta and 13 Jbeta primers. Profiled with immunoSEQ multiplex PCR; TCRdb holds only in-frame clones, not every one. The sample has about 160,000 clones, 80% to 90% seen once. This entry belongs to a study of cytomegalovirus exposure and HLA in healthy donors. Study findings and constraints: Prior analysis indicated that the majority of TCR beta V segments exhibited productivity approximately 90% or approximately 30% of the time.

The CDR3 spans 15 residues. Germline assignment: CDR1 MNHEY and CDR2 SVGAGI. J lost 4 bases, V lost 5 bases, and 9 bases had no gene match. The sequencing sample was made of PBMCs. The sequence came from a woman younger than 45 in good health and CMV-seropositive. The gene calls are TRBV6-5 and TRBJ2-3, with 7 positions matching TRBD1. Written as DNA, the CDR3 is TGTGCCAGCAGTAGACAGGGCTCGGTCCCAGATACGCAGTATTTT. Amino acid sequence: CASSRQGSVPDTQYF.